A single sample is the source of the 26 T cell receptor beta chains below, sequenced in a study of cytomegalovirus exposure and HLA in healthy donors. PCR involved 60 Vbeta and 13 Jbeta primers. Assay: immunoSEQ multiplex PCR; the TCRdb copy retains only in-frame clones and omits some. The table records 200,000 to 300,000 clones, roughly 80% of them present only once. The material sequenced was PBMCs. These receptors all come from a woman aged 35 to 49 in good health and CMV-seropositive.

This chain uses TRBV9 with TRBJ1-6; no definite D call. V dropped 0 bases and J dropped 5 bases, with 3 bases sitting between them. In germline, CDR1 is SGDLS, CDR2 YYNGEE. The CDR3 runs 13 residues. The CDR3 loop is CASSVADNSPLHF. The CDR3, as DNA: TGTGCCAGCAGCGTAGCTGATAATTCACCCCTCCACTTT.

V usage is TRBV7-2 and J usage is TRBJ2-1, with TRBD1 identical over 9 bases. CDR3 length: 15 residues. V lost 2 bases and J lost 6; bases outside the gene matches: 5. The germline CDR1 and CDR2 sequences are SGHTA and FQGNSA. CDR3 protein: CASSLSGTGLNEQFF. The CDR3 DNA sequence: TGTGCCAGCAGCTTATCTGGGACAGGGCTCAATGAGCAGTTCTTC.

DNA of the CDR3: TGTGCCAGTAGACCGACTGGCTCCTACGAGCAGTACTTC. Encoded protein: CASRPTGSYEQYF. This rearrangement joins TRBV19 to TRBJ2-7; D is undetermined. This CDR3 has 13 residues. The germline gives CDR1 LNHDA, CDR2 SQIVND (reference sequence). V was clipped by 6 bases and J by 0 bases, with 9 bases between them.

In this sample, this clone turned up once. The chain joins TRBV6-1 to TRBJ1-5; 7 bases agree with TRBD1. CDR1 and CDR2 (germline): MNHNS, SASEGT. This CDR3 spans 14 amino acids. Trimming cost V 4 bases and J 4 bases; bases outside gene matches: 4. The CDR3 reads CASSVQGENQPQHF. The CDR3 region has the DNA TGTGCCAGCAGTGTTCAGGGGGAGAATCAGCCCCAGCATTTT.

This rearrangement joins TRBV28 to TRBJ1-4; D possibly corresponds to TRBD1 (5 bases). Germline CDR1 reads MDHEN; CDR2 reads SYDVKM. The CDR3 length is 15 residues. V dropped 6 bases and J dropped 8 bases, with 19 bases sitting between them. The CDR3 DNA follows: TGTGCCAGCAGCTCTACACAGGCCTCTCGGGAAAAACTGTTTTTT. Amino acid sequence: CASSSTQASREKLFF.

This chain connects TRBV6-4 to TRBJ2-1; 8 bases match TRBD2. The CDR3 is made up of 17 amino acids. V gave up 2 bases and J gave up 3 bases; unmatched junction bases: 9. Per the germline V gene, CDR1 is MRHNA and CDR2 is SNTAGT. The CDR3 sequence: CASSDSLRGGNYNEQFF. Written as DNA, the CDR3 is TGTGCCAGCAGTGACAGTCTCCGGGGGGGAAACTACAATGAGCAGTTCTTC.

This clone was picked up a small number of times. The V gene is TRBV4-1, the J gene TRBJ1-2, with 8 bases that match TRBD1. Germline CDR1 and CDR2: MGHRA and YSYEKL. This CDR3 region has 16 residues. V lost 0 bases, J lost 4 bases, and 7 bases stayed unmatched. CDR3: CASSQDRGQGAYGYTF. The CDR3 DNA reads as TGCGCCAGCAGCCAAGATAGAGGGCAGGGGGCCTATGGCTACACCTTC.

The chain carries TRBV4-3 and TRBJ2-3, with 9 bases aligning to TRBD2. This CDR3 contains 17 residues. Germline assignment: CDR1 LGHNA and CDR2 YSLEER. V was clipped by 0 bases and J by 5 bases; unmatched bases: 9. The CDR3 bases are TGCGCCAGCAGCCAAGACGGGGCGGGAGGGGGGAGAGATACGCAGTATTTT. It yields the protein CASSQDGAGGGRDTQYF.

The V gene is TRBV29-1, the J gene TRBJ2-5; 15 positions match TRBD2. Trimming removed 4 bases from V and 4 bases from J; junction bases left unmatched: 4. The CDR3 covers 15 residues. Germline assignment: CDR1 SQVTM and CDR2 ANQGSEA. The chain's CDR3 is CSVGGLAGGGETQYF. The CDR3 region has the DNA TGCAGCGTTGGGGGACTAGCGGGAGGCGGAGAGACCCAGTACTTC. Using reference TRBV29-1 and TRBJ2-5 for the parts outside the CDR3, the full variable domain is SAVISQKPSRDICQRGTSLTIQCQVDSQVTMMFWYRQQPGQSLTLIATANQGSEATYESGFVIDKFPISRPNLTFSTLTVSNMSPEDSSIYLCSVGGLAGGGETQYFGPGTRLLVL.

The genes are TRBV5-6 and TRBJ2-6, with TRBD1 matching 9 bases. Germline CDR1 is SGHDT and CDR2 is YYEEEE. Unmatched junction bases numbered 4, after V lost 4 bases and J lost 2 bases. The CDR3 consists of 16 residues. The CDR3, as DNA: TGTGCCAGCAGCAGCACAGGGGGCGCTGGGGCCAACGTCCTGACTTTC. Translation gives CASSSTGGAGANVLTF.

The chain's CDR3 is CASSLGHNSPLHF. Here the CDR3 DNA reads TGTGCCAGCAGTTTAGGCCATAATTCACCCCTCCACTTT. The chain joins TRBV28 to TRBJ1-6, with D uncertain. Trimming stripped 2 bases from V and 5 bases from J, with 4 bases between. This CDR3 comprises 13 residues. Germline assignment: CDR1 MDHEN and CDR2 SYDVKM.

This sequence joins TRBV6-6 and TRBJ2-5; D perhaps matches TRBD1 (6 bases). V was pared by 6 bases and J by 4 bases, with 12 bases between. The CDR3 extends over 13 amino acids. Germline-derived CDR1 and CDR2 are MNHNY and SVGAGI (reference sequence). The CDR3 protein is CASRLTRGETQYF. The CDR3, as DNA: TGTGCCAGCAGATTGACCAGGGGAGAGACCCAGTACTTC.

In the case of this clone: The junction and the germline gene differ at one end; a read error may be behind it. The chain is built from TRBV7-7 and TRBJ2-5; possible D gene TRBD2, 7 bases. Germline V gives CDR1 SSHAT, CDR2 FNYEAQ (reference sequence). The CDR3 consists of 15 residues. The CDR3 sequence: CASSLGGRGGETQYF. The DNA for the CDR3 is TGTGCTAGCAGCTTAGGTGGAAGGGGGGGAGAGACCCAGTACTTC.

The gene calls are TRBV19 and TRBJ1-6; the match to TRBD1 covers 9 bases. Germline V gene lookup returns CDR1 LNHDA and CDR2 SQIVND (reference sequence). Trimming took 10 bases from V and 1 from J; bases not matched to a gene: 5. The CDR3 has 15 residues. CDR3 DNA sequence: TGTGCCACTCTACAGGGGGCGTCCTATAATTCACCCCTCCACTTT. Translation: CATLQGASYNSPLHF.

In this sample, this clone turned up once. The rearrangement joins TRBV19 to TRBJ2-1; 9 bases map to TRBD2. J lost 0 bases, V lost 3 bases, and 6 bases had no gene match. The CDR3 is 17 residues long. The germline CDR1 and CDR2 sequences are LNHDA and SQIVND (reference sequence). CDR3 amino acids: CASSISGRSDSYNEQFF. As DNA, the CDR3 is TGTGCCAGTAGTATTAGCGGGAGATCGGACTCCTACAATGAGCAGTTCTTC. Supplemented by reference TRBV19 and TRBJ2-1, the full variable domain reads DGGITQSPKYLFRKEGQNVTLSCEQNLNHDAMYWYRQDPGQGLRLIYYSQIVNDFQKGDIAEGYSVSREKKESFPLTVTSAQKNPTAFYLCASSISGRSDSYNEQFFGPGTRLTVL.

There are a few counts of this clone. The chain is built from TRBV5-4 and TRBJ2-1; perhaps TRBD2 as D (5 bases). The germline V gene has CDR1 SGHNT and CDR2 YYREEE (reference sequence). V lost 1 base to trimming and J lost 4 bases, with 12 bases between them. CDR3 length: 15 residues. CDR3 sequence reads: CASSLLGVGYNEQFF. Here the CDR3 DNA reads TGTGCCAGCAGCTTGTTGGGAGTGGGTTACAATGAGCAGTTCTTC.

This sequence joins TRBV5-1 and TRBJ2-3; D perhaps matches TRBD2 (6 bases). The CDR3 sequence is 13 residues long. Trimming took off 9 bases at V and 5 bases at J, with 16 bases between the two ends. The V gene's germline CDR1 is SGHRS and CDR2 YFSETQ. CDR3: CATCLEEGDTQYF. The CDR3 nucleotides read TGCGCCACGTGCTTAGAGGAGGGAGATACGCAGTATTTT.

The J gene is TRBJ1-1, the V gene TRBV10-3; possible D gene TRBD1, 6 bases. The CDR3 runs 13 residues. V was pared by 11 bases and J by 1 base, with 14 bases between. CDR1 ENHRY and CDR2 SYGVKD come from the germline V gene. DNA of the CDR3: TGTGCCTCGGGAGGACAGTCGAACACTGAAGCTTTCTTT. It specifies CASGGQSNTEAFF.

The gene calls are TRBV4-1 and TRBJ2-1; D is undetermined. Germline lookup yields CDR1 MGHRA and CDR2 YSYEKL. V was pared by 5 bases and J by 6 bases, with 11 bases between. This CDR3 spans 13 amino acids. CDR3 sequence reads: CASSRTPSNEQFF. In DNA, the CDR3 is TGCGCCAGCAGCAGAACTCCAAGCAATGAGCAGTTCTTC.

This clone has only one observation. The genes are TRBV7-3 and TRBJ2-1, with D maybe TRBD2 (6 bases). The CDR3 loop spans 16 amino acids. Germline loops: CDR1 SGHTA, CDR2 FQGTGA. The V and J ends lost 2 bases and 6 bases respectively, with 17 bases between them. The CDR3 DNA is TGTGCCAGCAGCTTATCCCCGGGGGTCTCGGGCAATGAGCAGTTCTTC. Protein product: CASSLSPGVSGNEQFF.

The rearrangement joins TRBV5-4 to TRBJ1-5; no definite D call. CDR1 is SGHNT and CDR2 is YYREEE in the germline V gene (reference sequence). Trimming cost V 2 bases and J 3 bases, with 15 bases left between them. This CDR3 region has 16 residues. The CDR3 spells CASSFGGSLSNQPQHF. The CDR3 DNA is TGTGCCAGCAGCTTTGGAGGCTCATTATCCAATCAGCCCCAGCATTTT.

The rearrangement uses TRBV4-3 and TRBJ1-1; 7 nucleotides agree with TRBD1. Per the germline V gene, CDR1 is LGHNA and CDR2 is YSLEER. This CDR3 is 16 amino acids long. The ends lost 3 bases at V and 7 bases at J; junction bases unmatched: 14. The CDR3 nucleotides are TGCGCCAGCAGCCACCGTCGGGGACAGAGGGCGGGTGAAGCTTTCTTT. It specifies CASSHRRGQRAGEAFF.

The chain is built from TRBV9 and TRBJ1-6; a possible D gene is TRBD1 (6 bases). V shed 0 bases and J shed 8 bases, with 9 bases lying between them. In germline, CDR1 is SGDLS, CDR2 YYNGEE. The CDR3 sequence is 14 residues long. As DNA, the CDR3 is TGTGCCAGCAGCGTAGGACAGGCCGATTCACCCCTCCACTTT. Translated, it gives CASSVGQADSPLHF.

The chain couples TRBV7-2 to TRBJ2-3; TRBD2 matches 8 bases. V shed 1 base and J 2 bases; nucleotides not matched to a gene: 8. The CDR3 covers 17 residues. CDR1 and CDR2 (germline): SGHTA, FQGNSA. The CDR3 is CASSLEAGGGDTDTQYF. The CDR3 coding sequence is TGTGCCAGCAGCTTAGAGGCGGGAGGCGGGGACACAGATACGCAGTATTTT.

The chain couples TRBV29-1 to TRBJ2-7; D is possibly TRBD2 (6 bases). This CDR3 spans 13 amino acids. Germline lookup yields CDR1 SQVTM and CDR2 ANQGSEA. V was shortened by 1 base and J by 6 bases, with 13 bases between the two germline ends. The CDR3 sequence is CSVEGVGGVEQYF. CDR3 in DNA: TGCAGCGTTGAAGGTGTGGGGGGAGTCGAGCAGTACTTC.

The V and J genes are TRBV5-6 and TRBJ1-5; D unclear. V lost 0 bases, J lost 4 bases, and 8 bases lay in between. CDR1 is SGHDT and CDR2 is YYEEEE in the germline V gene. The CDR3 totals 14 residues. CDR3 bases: TGTGCCAGCAGCTTGGTGGGCGGGAATCAGCCCCAGCATTTT. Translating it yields CASSLVGGNQPQHF.